This is a list of T cell receptor beta chains from one sample in a study of identifying expanded T cells in peripheral blood. The protocol was immunoSEQ multiplex PCR, while the TCRdb copy is restricted to in-frame clones and leaves out a portion. The sample includes around 90,000 clones, approximately 89% of them seen just once. The sample consisted of blood. Source of these receptors: a person aged 18-70 years in good health. CDR3s include the opening cysteine and the closing phenylalanine or tryptophan. The order of the fields is J gene, D gene, clone size, V gene, CDR3 DNA, CDR3 protein. A D gene is named only where the DNA matches it firmly. Part of the rows lack a size; the others show once, few, many or a class for expanded clones.

>TRBJ2-3|.|.|TRBV5-1
TGCGCCAGCAGCTTGTTGCAGGATAGCACAGATACGCAGTATTTT
CASSLLQDSTDTQYF
>TRBJ2-5|.|.|TRBV10-1
TGCGCCAGCAGTGAGTCGGGAGGGGGGCAGACCCAGTACTTC
CASSESGGGQTQYF
>TRBJ2-5|.|.|TRBV4-1
TGCGCCAGCAGCCACGGGGAAGAGTACCAAGAGACCCAGTACTTC
CASSHGEEYQETQYF
>TRBJ2-1|.|.|TRBV7-9
TGTGCCAGCAGCTCCGGGGTCGGTGCTGATGAGCAGTTCTTC
CASSSGVGADEQFF
>TRBJ1-2|.|few|TRBV7-9
TGTGCCAGCAGCTTTAACAGGGCCGGCTACACCTTC
CASSFNRAGYTF
>TRBJ2-3|TRBD2|.|TRBV4-1
TGCGCCAGCAGCCAAGATAGTGGCGGGAGGGCCGGGATTAGAACAGATACGCAGTATTTT
CASSQDSGGRAGIRTDTQYF
>TRBJ1-5|.|.|TRBV2
TGTGCCAGCACCTCCAAGAGGGATCAGCCCCAGCATTTT
CASTSKRDQPQHF
>TRBJ2-5|.|.|TRBV28
TGTGCCAGCATGGACGGACGGATCCAAGAGACCCAGTACTTC
CASMDGRIQETQYF
>TRBJ2-1|.|.|TRBV4-2
TGTGCCAGCAGCCAAGCCGTGGGAACAACCTACAATGAGCAGTTCTTC
CASSQAVGTTYNEQFF
>TRBJ2-5|TRBD2|once|TRBV5-1
TGCGCCAGCAGCCCGGGCGGGGGGGCGGAGACCCAGTACTTC
CASSPGGGAETQYF
>TRBJ1-2|.|.|TRBV5-6
TGTGCCAGCAGCTTACCGTTAGGCCACTATGGCTACACCTTC
CASSLPLGHYGYTF
>TRBJ2-2|TRBD2|.|TRBV10-1
TGCGCCAGCAGTGAAAGCGGGGGGCCCTCCGGGGAGCTGTTTTTT
CASSESGGPSGELFF
>TRBJ2-7|TRBD2|.|TRBV7-9
TGTGCCAGCAGCCCCAATAGCGGGATTACCTACGAGCAGTACTTC
CASSPNSGITYEQYF
>TRBJ2-7|TRBD1|.|TRBV5-1
TGCGCCAGCAGCCAGACAGGGGCACCCTCCTACGAGCAGTACTTC
CASSQTGAPSYEQYF
>TRBJ2-1|.|.|TRBV7-7
TGTGCCAGCAGCGTGGGACCAAGCTCCTACAATGAGCAGTTCTTC
CASSVGPSSYNEQFF
>TRBJ2-1|.|.|TRBV10-1
TGCGCCAGCAGTGAGGGGGGGCGGCGAGGTATTTGGAATGAGCAGTTCTTC
CASSEGGRRGIWNEQFF
>TRBJ2-2|.|.|TRBV7-9
TGTGCCAGCAGCTTATGGTCCGGGGAGCTGTTTTTT
CASSLWSGELFF
>TRBJ2-5|TRBD1|.|TRBV5-4
TGTGCCAGCAGCTTGGGACAGGGGGCCCTGAATCCAGAGACCCAGTACTTC
CASSLGQGALNPETQYF
>TRBJ2-3|.|once|TRBV27
TGTGCCAGCTGGCGTGAGGGAGATACGCAGTATTTT
CASWREGDTQYF
>TRBJ1-4|.|once|TRBV30
TGTGCCTGGAGCGAGGACCCGGAAAAACTGTTTTTT
CAWSEDPEKLFF
>TRBJ2-7|.|.|TRBV28
TGTGCCAGCGAAAGGCCTAGCCCCTACGAGCAGTACTTC
CASERPSPYEQYF
>TRBJ2-6|.|.|TRBV27
TGTGCCAGCAGGGCTGGGGCCAACGTCCTGACTTTC
CASRAGANVLTF
>TRBJ1-6|TRBD1|.|TRBV2
TGTGCCAGCAGAGGGACAGGGTGGTCGTATAATTCACCCCTCCACTTT
CASRGTGWSYNSPLHF
>TRBJ1-2|TRBD1|.|TRBV27
TGTGCCAGCAGGGGGGGACAGGAGAATGGCTACACCTTC
CASRGGQENGYTF
>TRBJ2-1|.|.|TRBV10-3
TGTGCCATCAGTGTTGGTTTCGCGTCGACCGATGAGCAGTTCTTC
CAISVGFASTDEQFF
>TRBJ2-2|.|.|TRBV27
TGTGCCAGCAGTCCTAACACCGGGGAGCTGTTTTTT
CASSPNTGELFF
>TRBJ1-5|.|.|TRBV5-1
TGCGCCAGCTCCCTCGACGGAGATTTCAATCAGCCCCAGCATTTT
CASSLDGDFNQPQHF
>TRBJ2-1|.|.|TRBV21-1
TGTGCCAGCAGCCGGGGAACGGGAGTCGATGAGCAGTTCTTC
CASSRGTGVDEQFF
>TRBJ1-1|.|.|TRBV10-3
TGTGCCATCAGGGACATTGAGGACACTGAAGCTTTCTTT
CAIRDIEDTEAFF
>TRBJ2-7|.|.|TRBV25-1
TGTGCCAGCAGTGAATATAAGAGGGGGGGCTACGAGCAGTACTTC
CASSEYKRGGYEQYF
>TRBJ2-1|.|.|TRBV7-9
TGTGCCAGCAGCTTGGTACAGGGAGTCTACAATGAGCAGTTCTTC
CASSLVQGVYNEQFF